Each of the 16 T cell receptor beta chains below was sequenced from the same sample in a study of blood T cell dynamics during melanoma immunotherapy (dated by TCRdb to 2019 to 2021). Library method: the immunoSEQ multiplex PCR assay. TCRdb holds this immuneACCESS table with in-frame rearrangements only. Some clones are missing; in checked studies, unresolved V genes explain under half, and the rest has no known cause. The sample data list roughly 22,000 clones, and around nine tenths of these were observed just once. The ten top clones hold 4.6% of the sample. In the paper's terms, the time point label means: pre-treatment baseline. Sequenced here: blood, sampled from a patient treated with checkpoint blockade. These receptor sequences come from a human donor with melanoma.

This chain's CDR3 is CASSAEPTNEKLFF. CDR3 nucleotide sequence: TGTGCCAGCAGTGCCGAGCCAACTAATGAAAAACTGTTTTTT. The rearrangement uses TRBV6-1 and TRBJ1-4; D is uncertain. V was cut by 4 bases and J by 0 bases, with 6 bases left in between. The CDR3 totals 14 residues. Germline V gene data show CDR1 as MNHNS and CDR2 as SASEGT.

The chain joins TRBV5-1 to TRBJ2-2; 7 nucleotides match TRBD2. The CDR3 consists of 14 residues. Looked up from germline, CDR1 is SGHRS and CDR2 is YFSETQ. V lost 7 bases, J lost 5 bases, and 8 bases stayed unmatched. This CDR3 reads CASHPLAETGELFF. The DNA for the CDR3 is TGCGCCAGCCATCCCCTAGCGGAAACCGGGGAGCTGTTTTTT.

The J gene is TRBJ1-5, the V gene TRBV5-6; a possible D gene is TRBD1 (6 bases). The V end lost 4 bases, the J end lost 1 base, and 9 bases lay between the germline ends. The CDR3 runs 14 residues. Germline CDR1 and CDR2: SGHDT and YYEEEE. CDR3 amino acids: CASSRGQSNQPQHF. DNA for the CDR3: TGTGCCAGCAGCCGCGGACAGAGCAATCAGCCCCAGCATTTT.

This clone was seen a few times. For the CDR3, the DNA is TGCGCCAGCAGCATAACAGGGAACGCCCCCTACGAGCAGTACTTC. This sequence encodes CASSITGNAPYEQYF. The J gene is TRBJ2-7, the V gene TRBV5-1; D is possibly TRBD1 (6 bases). V lost 4 bases, J lost 2 bases, and 16 bases lay in between. Germline V gene lookup returns CDR1 SGHRS and CDR2 YFSETQ. The CDR3 extends over 15 amino acids.

The chain joins TRBV7-9 to TRBJ2-3; D remains unclear. Germline values: CDR1 SEHNR, CDR2 FQNEAQ (reference sequence). V lost 3 bases and J 5 bases, leaving 9 bases between the germline ends. The CDR3 runs to 13 residues. The CDR3 nucleotides read TGTGCCAGCAGCTTTCCATGGGTAGATACGCAGTATTTT. It specifies CASSFPWVDTQYF.

This rearrangement joins TRBV9 to TRBJ2-7, with D possibly TRBD1 on 6 matching bases. V dropped 4 bases and J dropped 2 bases, with 16 bases sitting between them. Germline loops: CDR1 SGDLS, CDR2 YYNGEE. This CDR3 contains 15 residues. The CDR3: CASSPGDGPTYEQYF. The CDR3 DNA is TGTGCCAGCAGCCCAGGGGACGGGCCAACCTACGAGCAGTACTTC.

This chain links TRBV28 with TRBJ2-3; D is perhaps TRBD1 or TRBD2 (5 bases each). V lost 5 bases and J 3 bases, leaving 18 bases between the germline ends. The CDR3 covers 16 residues. Germline assignment: CDR1 MDHEN and CDR2 SYDVKM. In nucleotides, the CDR3 is TGTGCCAGCAGTAGCGGCCTACTAGAGGGGACAGATACGCAGTATTTT. This encodes CASSSGLLEGTDTQYF. The full variable domain, in which reference TRBV28 and TRBJ2-3 provide the parts outside the CDR3, is DVKVTQSSRYLVKRTGEKVFLECVQDMDHENMFWYRQDPGLGLRLIYFSYDVKMKEKGDIPEGYSVSREKKERFSLILESASTNQTSMYLCASSSGLLEGTDTQYFGPGTRLTVL.

The chain couples TRBV5-1 to TRBJ2-1; D remains ambiguous. Germline CDR1 reads SGHRS; CDR2 reads YFSETQ. Trimming pared 5 bases from V and 5 bases from J, leaving 20 bases between. This CDR3 is built from 16 residues. The CDR3 region is CASSPLSVEVHNEQFF. The CDR3 DNA follows: TGCGCCAGCAGTCCCCTGTCGGTAGAAGTCCACAATGAGCAGTTCTTC.

The chain has TRBV18 and TRBJ2-7; D is undetermined. Trimming removed 3 bases from V and 2 bases from J, with 5 bases in between. The CDR3 spans 12 residues. Germline V gene lookup returns CDR1 KGHSH and CDR2 LQKENI. The CDR3 coding sequence is TGTGCCAGCTCACCGCGCCCCTACGAGCAGTACTTC. Amino acids: CASSPRPYEQYF. The full variable domain, with the rest looked up from reference TRBV18 and TRBJ2-7, is NAGVMQNPRHLVRRRGQEARLRCSPMKGHSHVYWYRQLPEEGLKFMVYLQKENIIDESGMPKERFSAEFPKEGPSILRIQQVVRGDSAAYFCASSPRPYEQYFGPGTRLTVT.

The chain uses TRBV6-5 and TRBJ2-4; 10 bases are shared with TRBD2. CDR1 is MNHEY and CDR2 is SVGAGI in the germline V gene. CDR3 length: 14 residues. Losses at the gene ends were 6 bases for V and 6 bases for J; bases not matched to a gene: 5. CDR3: CASRKVAGGNIQYF. The CDR3 nucleotides read TGTGCCAGCAGGAAGGTAGCGGGAGGAAACATTCAGTACTTC.

The J gene is TRBJ2-1, the V gene TRBV7-3; D tentatively fits TRBD1 or TRBD2 (6 bases each). CDR1 is SGHTA, CDR2 FQGTGA, per germline. The V gene lost 5 bases and the J gene lost 10 bases, with 18 bases spanning the gap. The CDR3 is 14 amino acids. In DNA form, the CDR3 reads TGTGCCAGCAGCCCCGGGGGCGGGATGGTCGAGCAGTTCTTC. Protein sequence: CASSPGGGMVEQFF.

V and J are TRBV9 and TRBJ2-1; TRBD2 aligns across 13 bases. Germline assignment: CDR1 SGDLS and CDR2 YYNGEE. The CDR3 totals 16 residues. Losses at the gene ends were 0 bases for V and 8 bases for J; bases not matched to a gene: 5. The CDR3 is CASSVAGTSGIYEQFF. CDR3 DNA: TGTGCCAGCAGCGTAGCTGGGACTAGCGGGATTTATGAGCAGTTCTTC.

This clone appeared once. The chain combines TRBV5-4 with TRBJ2-5, with TRBD1 matching 9 bases. The V gene end was trimmed by 0 bases and the J gene end by 3 bases; junction bases not matched to a gene: 0. This CDR3 comprises 14 residues. Germline V gene lookup returns CDR1 SGHNT and CDR2 YYREEE (reference sequence). In DNA, the CDR3 is TGTGCCAGCAGCTTGGGACAGGGGGAAGAGACCCAGTACTTC. It specifies CASSLGQGEETQYF. The full variable domain, its missing parts supplied by reference TRBV5-4 and TRBJ2-5, is ETGVTQSPTHLIKTRGQQVTLRCSSQSGHNTVSWYQQALGQGPQFIFQYYREEENGRGNFPPRFSGLQFPNYSSELNVNALELDDSALYLCASSLGQGEETQYFGPGTRLLVL.

The CDR3 region has the DNA TGTGCCAGCAGCCAAGGGCTACTTAGCTCCTACGAGCAGTACTTC. It is translated as CASSQGLLSSYEQYF. J is TRBJ2-7 and V is TRBV14; no definite D call. Germline loops: CDR1 SGHDN, CDR2 FVKESK. CDR3 size: 15 residues. V was trimmed by 1 base and J by 0 bases, leaving 10 bases between them.

This clone appeared once. The chain is built from TRBV28 and TRBJ2-7, with D unclear. Germline CDR1 MDHEN, CDR2 SYDVKM. CDR3 length: 11 residues. V gave up 8 bases and J gave up 6 bases, with 11 bases separating them. The CDR3 reads CASERVGEQYF. DNA for the CDR3: TGTGCCAGCGAAAGGGTTGGCGAGCAGTACTTC.

The chain's CDR3 is CASSVVISGTLWTGELFF. The CDR3 region has the DNA TGTGCCAGCAGCGTAGTGATTAGCGGGACGCTGTGGACCGGGGAGCTGTTTTTT. The V and J genes are TRBV9 and TRBJ2-2; 8 positions match TRBD2. Germline assignment: CDR1 SGDLS and CDR2 YYNGEE. With 0 bases clipped from V and 5 bases from J, the junction kept 12 bases outside the gene matches. CDR3 length: 18 residues.